This TCR beta chain was captured in a study of blood T cell repertoires in COVID-19. Study-wide background: The study drew acute and convalescent COVID-19 samples from the United States, Italy and Spain.

On this clone itself: The junction departs from germline at one end; a sequencing error may be responsible.

CDR3 length: 17 amino acids. Germline V lookup: CDR1 SGHRS, CDR2 YFSETQ. Sequenced by immunoSEQ multiplex PCR; TCRdb stores in-frame clones only, minus some. The data show under 200,000 clones, 75% to 90% seen once. Ages ranged from about 18 to 89 years, with residence in approximately 23 US areas. Participants reported their clinical history, and cohort assignment relied on those reports. Cohort 3 donors counted as recovered after two negative PCRs, clearance, or resolved symptoms. The TCR was taken from a woman aged 55-70 years who had recovered from COVID-19. What was sequenced was PBMCs or T cells enriched from blood (not recorded which). The chain uses TRBV5-1 and TRBJ2-2; the D is unclear. CDR3 residues: CASSLLILAANAGELFF. The CDR3 DNA follows: TGCGCCAGCAGCCTCCTGATCCTCGCAGCGAACGCCGGGGAGCTGTTTTTT.